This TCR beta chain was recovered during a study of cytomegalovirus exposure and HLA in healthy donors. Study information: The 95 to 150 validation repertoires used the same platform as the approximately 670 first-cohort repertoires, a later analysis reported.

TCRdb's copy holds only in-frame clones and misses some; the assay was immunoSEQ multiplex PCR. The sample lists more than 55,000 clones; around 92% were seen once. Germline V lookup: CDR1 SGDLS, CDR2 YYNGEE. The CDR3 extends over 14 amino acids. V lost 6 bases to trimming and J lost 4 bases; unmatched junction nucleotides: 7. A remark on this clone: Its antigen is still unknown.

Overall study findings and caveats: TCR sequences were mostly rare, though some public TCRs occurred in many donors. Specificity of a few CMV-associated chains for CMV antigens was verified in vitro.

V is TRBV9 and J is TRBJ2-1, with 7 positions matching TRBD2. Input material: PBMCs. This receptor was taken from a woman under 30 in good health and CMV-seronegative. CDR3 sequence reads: CASTEVGGYNEQFF. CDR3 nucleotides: TGTGCCAGCACGGAGGTGGGGGGGTACAATGAGCAGTTCTTC. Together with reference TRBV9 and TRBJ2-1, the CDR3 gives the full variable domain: DSGVTQTPKHLITATGQRVTLRCSPRSGDLSVYWYQQSLDQGLQFLIQYYNGEERAKGNILERFSAQQFPDLHSELNLSSLELGDSALYFCASTEVGGYNEQFFGPGTRLTVL.